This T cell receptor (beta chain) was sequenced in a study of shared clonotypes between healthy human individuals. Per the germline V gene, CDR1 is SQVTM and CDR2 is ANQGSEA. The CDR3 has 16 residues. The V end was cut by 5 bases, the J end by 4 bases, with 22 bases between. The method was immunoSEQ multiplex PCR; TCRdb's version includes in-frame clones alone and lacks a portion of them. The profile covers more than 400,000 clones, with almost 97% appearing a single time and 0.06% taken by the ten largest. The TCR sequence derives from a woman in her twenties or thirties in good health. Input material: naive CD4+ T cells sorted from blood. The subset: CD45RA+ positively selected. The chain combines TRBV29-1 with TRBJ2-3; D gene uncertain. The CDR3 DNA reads TGCAGCGTTCCTCTCGGGCCCCTTGTTCCTGCAGATACGCAGTATTTT. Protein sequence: CSVPLGPLVPADTQYF.